The source of this T cell receptor (beta chain) is a study of cytomegalovirus exposure and HLA in healthy donors. Overall study findings and caveats: TCR beta V- and J-gene trimming, according to a later analysis, was linked to a missense DCLRE1C variant. A later analysis reportedly found that, within productive TCRs, an Asian-associated ancestry cluster had fewer N-insertions than the mean observed across the approximately 690 donors.

J lost 5 bases, V lost 3 bases, and 8 bases had no gene match. The CDR3 covers 15 residues. Germline V CDR1 and CDR2: LNHDA, SQIVND (reference sequence). In the PCR, 60 Vbeta and 13 Jbeta primers were used. Libraries were prepared by immunoSEQ multiplex PCR; TCRdb keeps only in-frame clonotypes and omits some of them. The sample holds under 150,000 clones, under 80% seen once. With respect to this clone: The antigen remains undetermined.

The clonotype comes from a woman between 40 and 55 years old in good health and CMV-seropositive. The sequenced sample consisted of PBMCs. V is TRBV19 and J is TRBJ1-1, with 8 bases matching TRBD1. Written as DNA, the CDR3 is TGTGCCAGTAGTATGGATCCCAGGGGGCCGACTGAAGCTTTCTTT. Protein product: CASSMDPRGPTEAFF.